This T cell receptor (beta chain) was recorded in a study of blood T cells in healthy people across ages. Through a sample-barcoded 5' primer and a J-beta primer mix, a second PCR was run for roughly 6 to 11 cycles. TCRdb recomputed calls from the 5' RACE reads with MiXCR, one row per CDR3 protein. The sample has hundreds of thousands of distinct CDR3 sequences, roughly 64% seen once. The V end was cut by 2 bases, the J end by 5 bases, with 12 bases between. Germline CDR1 and CDR2: SEHNR and FQNEAQ (reference sequence). The CDR3 has 14 residues. The sequenced material came from blood. The chain couples TRBV7-9 to TRBJ2-5; D unresolved. The receptor's source is a man aged 25-45 years in good health. CDR3 coding DNA: TGTGCCAGCAGCTTAAACCAGGCATCGGAGACCCAGTACTTC. This sequence encodes CASSLNQASETQYF.